The rows below give T cell receptor beta chains drawn from one sample of a study of radiation and T cells in renal cell carcinoma. This table comes from immunoSEQ multiplex PCR, and its TCRdb copy is limited to in-frame clones, with some not included. The sample records fewer than 200,000 clones, about 87% being singletons. The specimen comprised blood, sampled from a patient whose treatment included radiotherapy and nephrectomy. All receptors come from a woman aged 45-65 years with renal cell carcinoma. Each CDR3 is given with its conserved first and last residue. D genes are given only for firm matches. Expanded clones are given a class, and other clones once, few, many or no size at all.

clone_size	d_call	v_call	j_call	cdr3_nt	cdr3_aa
-	-	TRBV19	TRBJ1-5	TGTGCCAGTAGCCAAGATAGCAATCAGCCCCAGCATTTT	CASSQDSNQPQHF
-	-	TRBV11-3	TRBJ1-2	TGTGCCAGCAGCTTAGATCAGCGGCAGGGGCGGGACTATGGCTACACCTTC	CASSLDQRQGRDYGYTF
-	-	TRBV9	TRBJ2-6	TGTGCCAGCTCCGCCCCCTCTGGGGCCAACGTCCTGACTTTC	CASSAPSGANVLTF
-	-	TRBV18	TRBJ1-6	TGTGCCAGCTCTGCGGAAAATTCACCCCTCCACTTT	CASSAENSPLHF
-	TRBD1	TRBV11-2	TRBJ1-2	TGTGCCAGCAGGGGACAGGGAAGAGGCGGCTACACCTTC	CASRGQGRGGYTF
-	TRBD2	TRBV7-3	TRBJ2-1	TGTGCCAGCAGCCCCCAGACTAGCGGGGGGCCCTACAATGAGCAGTTCTTC	CASSPQTSGGPYNEQFF
-	TRBD1	TRBV6-5	TRBJ1-5	TGTGCCAGCAGGGACAGGGTAGGCGATCAGCCCCAGCATTTT	CASRDRVGDQPQHF
-	-	TRBV9	TRBJ2-7	TGTGCCAGCAGCGTAGGTGACAGCCGAGGGTGGGACGAGCAGTACTTC	CASSVGDSRGWDEQYF
-	-	TRBV25-1	TRBJ1-2	TGTGCCAGCAGTGGGCCAGGATACCTTTTCTATGGCTACACCTTC	CASSGPGYLFYGYTF
-	-	TRBV5-1	TRBJ1-2	TGCGCCAGCAGCCCCCTATCGAAAAAGGGCTACACCTTC	CASSPLSKKGYTF
-	TRBD1	TRBV30	TRBJ2-2	TGTGCCTGGACTACCCTGACAGGGGTCGGGGAGCTGTTTTTT	CAWTTLTGVGELFF
-	TRBD1	TRBV4-2	TRBJ1-2	TGTGCCAGCAGCCCGACAGGGCGTCAATATGGCTACACCTTC	CASSPTGRQYGYTF
once	TRBD1	TRBV6-6	TRBJ2-1	TGTGCCAGCAGTTACTCGATCCCAGGGGGCACCCCCGAGCAGTTCTTC	CASSYSIPGGTPEQFF
-	TRBD1	TRBV19	TRBJ1-1	TGTGCCAGTAGTCCCTCGGGACAGGGGGGCACTGAAGCTTTCTTT	CASSPSGQGGTEAFF
-	TRBD1	TRBV19	TRBJ2-5	TGTGCCAGTAGTAAATTTTGGGACAGGGGGCAAGAGACCCAGTACTTC	CASSKFWDRGQETQYF
-	TRBD2	TRBV15	TRBJ2-5	TGTGCCACCTCCACCGGGGGGCAAGAGACCCAGTACTTC	CATSTGGQETQYF
-	TRBD1	TRBV5-4	TRBJ1-3	TGTGCCAGCAGCTTGGACAGGGGGCAAGGAAACACCATATATTTT	CASSLDRGQGNTIYF
-	TRBD1	TRBV25-1	TRBJ1-1	TGTGCCAGCCGGGACAGGGGGCTATTGGATACTGAAGCTTTCTTT	CASRDRGLLDTEAFF
-	-	TRBV6-1	TRBJ1-1	TGTGCCAGCAGTGTGGGCAGCAACACTGAAGCTTTCTTT	CASSVGSNTEAFF
-	TRBD2	TRBV11-2	TRBJ2-5	TGTGCCAGCAGCTTACGGGGGGGGCAGTTCCAAGAGACCCAGTACTTC	CASSLRGGQFQETQYF
-	-	TRBV19	TRBJ1-2	TGTGCCAGTAGTTCCACAGGAGAAAACTATGGCTACACCTTC	CASSSTGENYGYTF
-	-	TRBV6-5	TRBJ1-1	TGTGCCAGCCAACCCCGTGGGGAGGTCCCCGAAGCTTTCTTT	CASQPRGEVPEAFF
-	TRBD2	TRBV5-4	TRBJ2-1	TGTGCCAGCAGCAAACCGGCGGGGGGTTACAATGAGCAGTTCTTC	CASSKPAGGYNEQFF
-	-	TRBV19	TRBJ1-1	TGTGCCAGTAGTATAGTGGGGGGGAGTACTGAAGCTTTCTTT	CASSIVGGSTEAFF
-	-	TRBV9	TRBJ2-1	TGTGCCAGCAGCGTTGATGTGGCTAGCCGGAGCTCCTACAATGAGCAGTTCTTC	CASSVDVASRSSYNEQFF
-	-	TRBV2	TRBJ1-5	TGTGCCAGCAGCGGACAGTCAGATCAGCCCCAGCATTTT	CASSGQSDQPQHF
-	-	TRBV15	TRBJ1-1	TGTGCCACCAGCAGAGACAGGGCCGGGAACACTGAAGCTTTCTTT	CATSRDRAGNTEAFF
few	-	TRBV18	TRBJ1-1	TGTGCCAGCTCACCGTCAGAGAACACTGAAGCTTTCTTT	CASSPSENTEAFF
few	-	TRBV29-1	TRBJ1-1	TGCAGCGTTGTTGTAGGCAGAATAAACACTGAAGCTTTCTTT	CSVVVGRINTEAFF
-	-	TRBV5-6	TRBJ2-7	TGTGCCAGCAGCACACGGAACAGCCCCACTGCACTCGAGCAGTACTTC	CASSTRNSPTALEQYF
-	TRBD1	TRBV7-9	TRBJ1-3	TGTGCCAGCAGCTGGGACAGAGACTCTGGAAACACCATATATTTT	CASSWDRDSGNTIYF
-	-	TRBV5-4	TRBJ2-1	TGTGCCAGCAGCTTCAAACCACTGAGCTCCTACAATGAGCAGTTCTTC	CASSFKPLSSYNEQFF
-	-	TRBV7-2	TRBJ1-1	TGTGCCAGCAGCCGTACACAAAACACTGAAGCTTTCTTT	CASSRTQNTEAFF
-	-	TRBV6-1	TRBJ2-1	TGTGCCAGCAGCTATGGGGGGGCGACGGGGGATGAGCAGTTCTTC	CASSYGGATGDEQFF
-	-	TRBV2	TRBJ1-1	TGTGCCAGCATCCGCCGGTTACCGAACACTGAAGCTTTCTTT	CASIRRLPNTEAFF
-	-	TRBV30	TRBJ2-7	TGTGCCTGGAGTGGGGGGGCCTACGAGCAGTACTTC	CAWSGGAYEQYF
-	TRBD1	TRBV5-8	TRBJ1-2	TGTGCCAGCAGCTTTCACGGGACAGGGGTTCCCAACTATGGCTACACCTTC	CASSFHGTGVPNYGYTF
-	-	TRBV11-2	TRBJ1-2	TGTGCCAGCAGCCCGGACAGATACTATGGCTACACCTTC	CASSPDRYYGYTF
-	-	TRBV7-9	TRBJ1-4	TGTGCCAGCAACCGGGGGAACCCTTCCGTTGCAACTAATGAAAAACTGTTTTTT	CASNRGNPSVATNEKLFF
-	-	TRBV30	TRBJ1-2	TGTGCCTGGAGTTCAGGACCCGGCGGGGGCTACACCTTC	CAWSSGPGGGYTF
-	-	TRBV30	TRBJ1-1	TGTGCCTGGAGTGTACAGCGGACCACTGAAGCTTCCTTT	CAWSVQRTTEASF
-	-	TRBV10-3	TRBJ2-3	TGTGCCATCAGTGAGTCGCCCCCCGGGACCACAGATACGCAGTATTTT	CAISESPPGTTDTQYF
once	-	TRBV5-4	TRBJ2-5	TGTGCCAGCAGCCAGGGGAAGGGAGAGACCCAGTACTTC	CASSQGKGETQYF
-	-	TRBV19	TRBJ1-4	TGTGCCAGTAGTATGATGGGAGGCAGGACCACAACTAATGAAAAACTGTTTTTT	CASSMMGGRTTTNEKLFF
-	-	TRBV9	TRBJ1-5	TGTGCCAGCAGCGTGACTGGGCGGAAAGAGCCCCAGCATTTT	CASSVTGRKEPQHF
-	-	TRBV5-1	TRBJ2-5	TGCGCCAGCAGTTATCTAACCCAAGAGACCCAGTACTTC	CASSYLTQETQYF
-	-	TRBV5-8	TRBJ2-1	TGTGCCAGCAGCTTGGCCGGGACACTCACCGAGAATGAGCAGTTCTTC	CASSLAGTLTENEQFF
-	-	TRBV2	TRBJ2-5	TGTGCCAGCATCCCTCTCTCCGCTAAGGAGACCCAGTACTTC	CASIPLSAKETQYF
-	-	TRBV6-5	TRBJ1-2	TGTGCCACCGGCCTCAGCGGCTATGGCTACACCTTC	CATGLSGYGYTF
-	-	TRBV5-4	TRBJ1-2	TGTGCCAGCAGATTTCGGACAGCCTATGGCTACACCTTC	CASRFRTAYGYTF
once	-	TRBV11-2	TRBJ1-2	TGTGCCAGCAGAACAGTGCCGGGGGGCTACACCTTC	CASRTVPGGYTF
-	-	TRBV7-9	TRBJ2-7	TGTGCCAGCAGCTCGAAATGGGACACTTCCGACGAGCAGTACTTC	CASSSKWDTSDEQYF
-	TRBD1	TRBV29-1	TRBJ2-4	TGCAGCGTTCCGGGACAGGGAATTGGCATTCAGTACTTC	CSVPGQGIGIQYF
-	-	TRBV19	TRBJ1-6	TGTGCCAGTACAGGAGCGCCCCTAGGCTCACCCCTCCACTTT	CASTGAPLGSPLHF